A selection of T cell receptor beta chains follows, all from one sample in a study of Graves' ophthalmopathy and Graves' hyperthyroidism. TCRdb called the multiplex PCR reads again in MiXCR, with one record for every CDR3 protein. The data contain about 700,000 distinct CDR3 sequences, about 38% of them singletons. Material: peripheral blood. These receptors were obtained from an adult man with Graves' ophthalmopathy. Each CDR3 is given with its conserved first and last residue. A D gene is named only where the DNA matches it firmly. Size tells how often a clone was seen (once, few, many) or the class of an expanded clone, and some rows leave it out.

V gene	clone size	D gene	J gene	CDR3 length	CDR3 DNA	CDR3 protein
TRBV7-3	few	-	TRBJ1-2	15	TGTGCCAGCAGCGATCCCACTGCGGGCGACTATGGCTACACCTTC	CASSDPTAGDYGYTF
TRBV30	-	-	TRBJ1-2	12	TGTGCCGGCCGGGGGGCTAGCTATGGCTACACCTTC	CAGRGASYGYTF
TRBV7-9	-	-	TRBJ2-2	14	TGTGCCAGCAGCTTAGCGAGGTCGATCGGGGAGCTGTTTTTT	CASSLARSIGELFF
TRBV7-2	many	-	TRBJ1-6	15	TGTGCCAGCAGCCTAACAGGGCTAGATAATTCACCCCTCCACTTT	CASSLTGLDNSPLHF
TRBV18	few	-	TRBJ2-2	14	TGTGCCAGCTCACCACCATCGAACACCGGGGAGCTGTTTTTT	CASSPPSNTGELFF
TRBV9	once	-	TRBJ1-6	13	TGTGCTAGTAGTCAGCAAGATAATTCACCCCTCCACTTT	CASSQQDNSPLHF
TRBV20-1	-	TRBD1	TRBJ1-5	12	TGCAGTGCTAGTCATGGCAGGGGGCACGAGCATTTT	CSASHGRGHEHF
TRBV10-3	-	-	TRBJ1-2	11	TGTGCCATCAAGGCCGCCCAGGGCTACACCTTC	CAIKAAQGYTF
TRBV30	-	TRBD1	TRBJ1-1	13	TGTGCCTGGAGTGTACAGGGGCGGACTGAAGCTTTCTTT	CAWSVQGRTEAFF
TRBV7-9	-	TRBD2	TRBJ2-1	15	TGTGCCAGCAGCCTGACTAGCGAACCCCCGGGTGAGCAGTTCTTC	CASSLTSEPPGEQFF
TRBV5-1	-	TRBD1	TRBJ2-7	14	TGCGCCAGCAGCTCCGGGACAGGCGTAAACGAGCAGTACTTC	CASSSGTGVNEQYF
TRBV11-2	many	-	TRBJ1-1	15	TGTGCCAGCAGCTTACAGAGGGGGGCTGACACTGAAGCTTTCTTT	CASSLQRGADTEAFF
TRBV10-3	-	TRBD1	TRBJ2-5	13	TGTGCCATCAGTGCCGCTGGGACAGGAACCCAGTACTTC	CAISAAGTGTQYF
TRBV7-8	many	-	TRBJ1-1	14	TGTGCCAGCAGCTTAGGTTCTTCGGACACTGAAGCTTTCTTT	CASSLGSSDTEAFF
TRBV7-3	-	-	TRBJ2-2	16	TGTGCCAGCAGCTCAGGACCAGCGATTAACACCGGGGAGCTGTTTTTT	CASSSGPAINTGELFF
TRBV4-2	few	-	TRBJ1-2	14	TGTGCCAGCAGCCAAGATCCCCAGGGCTATGGCTACACCTTC	CASSQDPQGYGYTF